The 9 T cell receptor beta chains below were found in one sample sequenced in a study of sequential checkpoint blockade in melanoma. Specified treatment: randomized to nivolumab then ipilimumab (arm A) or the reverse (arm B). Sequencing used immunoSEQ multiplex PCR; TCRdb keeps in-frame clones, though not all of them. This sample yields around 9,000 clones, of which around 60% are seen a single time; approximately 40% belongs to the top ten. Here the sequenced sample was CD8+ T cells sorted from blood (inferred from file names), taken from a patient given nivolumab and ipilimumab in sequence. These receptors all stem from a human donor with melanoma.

CDR3 DNA sequence: TGTGCCAGCAGTGGACTAGCGGGAGCAGATACGCAGTATTTT. Protein product: CASSGLAGADTQYF. This sequence joins TRBV6-4 and TRBJ2-3; 12 nucleotides agree with TRBD2. Trimming took 4 bases from V and 4 from J; bases not matched to a gene: 0. Germline CDR1 is MRHNA and CDR2 is SNTAGT. This CDR3 region has 14 residues.

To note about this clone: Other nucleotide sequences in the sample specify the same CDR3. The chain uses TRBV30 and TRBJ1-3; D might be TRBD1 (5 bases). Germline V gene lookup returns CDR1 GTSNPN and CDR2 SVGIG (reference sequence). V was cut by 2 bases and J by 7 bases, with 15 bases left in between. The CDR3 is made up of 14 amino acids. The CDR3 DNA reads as TGTGCCTGGAGTTCAGACAGAGAAAGGAACACCATATATTTT. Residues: CAWSSDRERNTIYF. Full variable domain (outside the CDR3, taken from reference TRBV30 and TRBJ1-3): SQTIHQWPATLVQPVGSPLSLECTVEGTSNPNLYWYRQAAGRGLQLLFYSVGIGQISSEVPQNLSASRPQDRQFILSSKKLLLSDSGFYLCAWSSDRERNTIYFGEGSWLTVV.

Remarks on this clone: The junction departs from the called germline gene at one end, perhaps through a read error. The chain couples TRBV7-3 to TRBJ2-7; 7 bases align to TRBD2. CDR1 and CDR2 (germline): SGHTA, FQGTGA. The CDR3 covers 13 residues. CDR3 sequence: CASSGDGRDEQYF. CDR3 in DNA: TGCGCCAGCAGCGGGGATGGGAGGGACGAGCAGTACTTC. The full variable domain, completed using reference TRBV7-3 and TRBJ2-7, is GAGVSQTPSNKVTEKGKYVELRCDPISGHTALYWYRQSLGQGPEFLIYFQGTGAADDSGLPNDRFFAVRPEGSVSTLKIQRTERGDSAVYLCASSGDGRDEQYFGPGTRLTVT.

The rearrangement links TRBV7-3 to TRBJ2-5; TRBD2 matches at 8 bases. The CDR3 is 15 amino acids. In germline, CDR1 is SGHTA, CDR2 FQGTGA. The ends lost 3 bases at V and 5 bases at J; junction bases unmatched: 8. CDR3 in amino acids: CASSLEGRGVETQYF. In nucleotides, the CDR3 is TGTGCCAGCAGCTTGGAGGGGCGGGGGGTTGAGACCCAGTACTTC.

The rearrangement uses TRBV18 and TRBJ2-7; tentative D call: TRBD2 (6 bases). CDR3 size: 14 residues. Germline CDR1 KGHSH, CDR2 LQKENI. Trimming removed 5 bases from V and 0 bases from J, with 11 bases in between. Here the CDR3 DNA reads TGTGCCAGCTCATCCCGGGACTCCTCCTACGAGCAGTACTTC. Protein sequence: CASSSRDSSYEQYF.

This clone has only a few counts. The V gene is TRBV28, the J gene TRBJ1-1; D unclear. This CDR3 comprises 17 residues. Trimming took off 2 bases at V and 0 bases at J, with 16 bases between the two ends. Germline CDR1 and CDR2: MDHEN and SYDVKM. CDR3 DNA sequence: TGTGCCAGCAGTTTAGAGGAGGCGTACTCCATGAACACTGAAGCTTTCTTT. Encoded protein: CASSLEEAYSMNTEAFF.

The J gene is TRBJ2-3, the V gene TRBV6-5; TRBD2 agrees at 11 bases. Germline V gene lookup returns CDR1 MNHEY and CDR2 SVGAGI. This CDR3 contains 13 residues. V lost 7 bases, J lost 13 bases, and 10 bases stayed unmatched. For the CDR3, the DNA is TGTGCCAGCAACCTACTAGCGGGGGTCCCCAAGTATTTT. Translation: CASNLLAGVPKYF.

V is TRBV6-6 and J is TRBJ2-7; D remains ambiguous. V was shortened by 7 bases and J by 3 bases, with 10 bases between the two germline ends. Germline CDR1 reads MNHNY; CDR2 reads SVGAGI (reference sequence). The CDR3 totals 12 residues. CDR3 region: CASTQAYYEQYF. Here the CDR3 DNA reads TGTGCCAGCACGCAGGCTTACTACGAGCAGTACTTC.

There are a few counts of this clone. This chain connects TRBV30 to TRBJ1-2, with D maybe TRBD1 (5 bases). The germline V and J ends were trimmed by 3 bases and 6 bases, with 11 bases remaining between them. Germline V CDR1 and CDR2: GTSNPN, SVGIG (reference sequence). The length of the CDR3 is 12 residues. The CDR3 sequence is CAWRGGSHGYTF. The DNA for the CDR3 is TGTGCCTGGAGGGGGGGATCACATGGCTACACCTTC.